This is a list of T cell receptor beta chains from one sample in a study of blood T cell repertoires in COVID-19. TCRdb keeps only in-frame clones here, not all; method: immunoSEQ multiplex PCR. The sample carries approximately 100,000 clones, approximately 62% recorded once. Material for sequencing was peripheral blood. The receptors come from a man older than 75 with acute or convalescent COVID-19. The CDR3 runs from the conserved cysteine through the conserved F or W. The D gene is left open where the match is weak. Some rows have no size entry. The others give once, few or many, or a class for an expanded clone.

J: TRBJ2-3
size: -
V: TRBV21-1
D: -
DNA: TGTGCCAGCAGCAAAGTGTTTAGCGGGAGGGAACCATTGGGCACAGATACGCAGTATTTT
CDR3: CASSKVFSGREPLGTDTQYF

J: TRBJ2-1
size: -
V: TRBV10-1
D: -
DNA: TGCGCCAGCAGTGATGGAGGAAATGAGCAGTTCTTC
CDR3: CASSDGGNEQFF

J: TRBJ2-3
size: once
V: TRBV19
D: TRBD1
DNA: TGTGCCAGTAGTATATGGGAGACAGGGGGTCACGGTACGCAGTATTTT
CDR3: CASSIWETGGHGTQYF

J: TRBJ2-3
size: -
V: TRBV20-1
D: -
DNA: TGCAGTGCTAGTAGTTTACAGACCACAGATACGCAGTATTTT
CDR3: CSASSLQTTDTQYF

J: TRBJ1-3
size: -
V: TRBV18
D: -
DNA: TGTGCCAGCTCAGAAGGGGTCGGAAACACCATATATTTT
CDR3: CASSEGVGNTIYF

J: TRBJ2-5
size: few
V: TRBV18
D: TRBD1
DNA: TGTGCCAGCTCGAAGACAGGGTTTCCCCAAGAGACCCAGTACTTC
CDR3: CASSKTGFPQETQYF

J: TRBJ2-7
size: -
V: TRBV18
D: TRBD2
DNA: TGTGCCAGCTCTCCTAGCGGGAGGTCGGGGGAGCAGTACTTC
CDR3: CASSPSGRSGEQYF

J: TRBJ2-7
size: few
V: TRBV7-9
D: -
DNA: TGTGCCAGCAGCCCCGGACAGCTCTACGAGCAGTACTTC
CDR3: CASSPGQLYEQYF

J: TRBJ2-3
size: -
V: TRBV4-1
D: -
DNA: TGCGCCAGCAGCCAAGGGGTTGGCGGGATCACAGATACGCAGTATTTT
CDR3: CASSQGVGGITDTQYF

J: TRBJ2-3
size: -
V: TRBV7-2
D: TRBD2
DNA: TGTGCCAGCAGCGTAAGACCGGGACTAGCGGGAGAAACAGATACGCAGTATTTT
CDR3: CASSVRPGLAGETDTQYF

J: TRBJ1-2
size: many
V: TRBV28
D: -
DNA: TGTGCCAGCAGTTTAATACCCTACAGGGATGGCTACACCTTC
CDR3: CASSLIPYRDGYTF

J: TRBJ1-2
size: -
V: TRBV30
D: -
DNA: TGTGCCGGGGCCGGACAGAGGATGGAAGGCTACACCTTC
CDR3: CAGAGQRMEGYTF

J: TRBJ2-3
size: -
V: TRBV18
D: TRBD1
DNA: TGTGCCAGCTCAAAGGGACAGGGCACAGATACGCAGTATTTT
CDR3: CASSKGQGTDTQYF

J: TRBJ2-2
size: -
V: TRBV7-6
D: -
DNA: TGTGCCAGCACCAATAACCCAGACGGGGAGCTGTTTTTT
CDR3: CASTNNPDGELFF

J: TRBJ2-3
size: -
V: TRBV7-6
D: TRBD1
DNA: TGTGCCAGCAGCTCCCGGACAGGGATAGATACGCAGTATTTT
CDR3: CASSSRTGIDTQYF

J: TRBJ2-2
size: -
V: TRBV5-1
D: -
DNA: TGCGCCAGCAGCTTGGCTGTGACCGGGGAGCTGTTTTTT
CDR3: CASSLAVTGELFF

J: TRBJ2-2
size: -
V: TRBV28
D: TRBD2
DNA: TGTGCCAGCAGTCGCCTTCCTACCGGGACTAGCCTATCCGGGGAGCTGTTTTTT
CDR3: CASSRLPTGTSLSGELFF

J: TRBJ1-1
size: once
V: TRBV25-1
D: TRBD1
DNA: TGTGCCAGCAGGCGACAGGGCCGGAACACTGAAGCTTTCTTT
CDR3: CASRRQGRNTEAFF

J: TRBJ2-7
size: -
V: TRBV21-1
D: -
DNA: TGTGCCAGCAGCCGAGGGCCGGGGAACGCGAGACTAGCGGGAGGTTTCCCCTACGAGCAGTACTTC
CDR3: CASSRGPGNARLAGGFPYEQYF

J: TRBJ2-2
size: -
V: TRBV4-3
D: -
DNA: TGCGCCAGCAGCCCAACGGGTAACACCGGGGAGCTGTTTTTT
CDR3: CASSPTGNTGELFF

J: TRBJ2-2
size: few
V: TRBV24-1
D: -
DNA: TGTGCCACCAGTGATTCGGACTGGCGTGGAGAGCTGTTTTTT
CDR3: CATSDSDWRGELFF

J: TRBJ2-1
size: -
V: TRBV2
D: TRBD2
DNA: TGTGCCAGTAAACTAGCGGGAGGGCCAAATGAGCAGTTCTTC
CDR3: CASKLAGGPNEQFF

J: TRBJ1-5
size: -
V: TRBV6-1
D: -
DNA: TGTGCCAGCAGTGATGGCGGATTCAATCAGCCCCAGCATTTT
CDR3: CASSDGGFNQPQHF

J: TRBJ1-6
size: -
V: TRBV12-2
D: -
DNA: TGTGCAAGTCGCCTAAGTACAGGGTACCATTCACCCCTCCACTTT
CDR3: CASRLSTGYHSPLHF

J: TRBJ2-1
size: -
V: TRBV19
D: TRBD2
DNA: TGTGCCAGTAGTGGGACCGGGACTAGCGGGAGACATGAGCAGTTCTTC
CDR3: CASSGTGTSGRHEQFF

J: TRBJ2-6
size: -
V: TRBV18
D: -
DNA: TGTGCCAGCTCACCAGATATTGGGGGCTTTGGGGCCAACGTCCTGACTTTC
CDR3: CASSPDIGGFGANVLTF

J: TRBJ2-7
size: -
V: TRBV5-6
D: -
DNA: TGTGCCAGCAGCTGGGGGTACAGGGATTTAACCTACGAGCAGTACTTC
CDR3: CASSWGYRDLTYEQYF

J: TRBJ2-7
size: once
V: TRBV4-3
D: -
DNA: TGCGCCAGCAGTCACGACATCAGTCAGCCAGTTTATGAGCAGTACTTC
CDR3: CASSHDISQPVYEQYF

J: TRBJ2-2
size: few
V: TRBV9
D: -
DNA: TGTGCCAGCAGCGCGAAGAGCGGGGAGCTGTTTTTT
CDR3: CASSAKSGELFF

J: TRBJ2-1
size: -
V: TRBV28
D: -
DNA: TGTGCCAGCAGTTTTCCGGACATCCGTCTTAAGAGCAATGAGCAGTTCTTC
CDR3: CASSFPDIRLKSNEQFF

J: TRBJ1-2
size: -
V: TRBV24-1
D: TRBD1
DNA: TGTGCCACCAGTGATTGGACAGGCAGTTATGGCTACACCTTC
CDR3: CATSDWTGSYGYTF

J: TRBJ2-2
size: -
V: TRBV7-3
D: TRBD1
DNA: TGTGCCAGCAGCTCGGGACAGGGGTCCGGGGAGCTGTTTTTT
CDR3: CASSSGQGSGELFF

J: TRBJ2-3
size: -
V: TRBV3-1/TRBV3-2
D: -
DNA: TGTGCCAGCAGCCAAGGGGGGGTTGAAGGGCAGTATTTT
CDR3: CASSQGGVEGQYF

J: TRBJ2-7
size: -
V: TRBV28
D: -
DNA: TGTGCCAGCAGTCAACGGGAGAATGAGCAGTACTTC
CDR3: CASSQRENEQYF

J: TRBJ2-5
size: -
V: TRBV6-5
D: -
DNA: TGTGCCAGCAGTTCAGAGGTTGGAGAGACCCAGTACTTC
CDR3: CASSSEVGETQYF

J: TRBJ2-1
size: -
V: TRBV10-2
D: TRBD2
DNA: TGCGCCAGCAGTGTCACTAGCGTCCACAATGAGCAGTTCTTC
CDR3: CASSVTSVHNEQFF

J: TRBJ2-5
size: few
V: TRBV5-4
D: TRBD2
DNA: TGTGCCAGCAGCTTGGGAGCTAGCGGGAGGTGGTCAATGTCGGAGACCCAGTACTTC
CDR3: CASSLGASGRWSMSETQYF

J: TRBJ2-2
size: -
V: TRBV4-2
D: TRBD2
DNA: TGTGCCAGCAGCCAATATGCGGGGACTAGTAACACCGGGGAGCTGTTTTTT
CDR3: CASSQYAGTSNTGELFF

J: TRBJ2-1
size: -
V: TRBV6-1
D: TRBD2
DNA: TGTGCCAGCAGTGAAAAAGCGGGAGGGACCTACAATGAGCAGTTCTTC
CDR3: CASSEKAGGTYNEQFF

J: TRBJ1-4
size: -
V: TRBV27
D: -
DNA: TGTGCCAGCAGTTTAGTGAGCGGGGAAAAACTGTTTTTT
CDR3: CASSLVSGEKLFF

J: TRBJ2-1
size: -
V: TRBV13
D: TRBD2
DNA: TGTGCCAGCAGCTACTGGACTAGCGGGATCTACAATGAGCAGTTCTTC
CDR3: CASSYWTSGIYNEQFF

J: TRBJ2-1
size: -
V: TRBV28
D: -
DNA: TGTGCCAGCAGTCCCCCGACAGAGATCAATGAGCAGTTCTTC
CDR3: CASSPPTEINEQFF

J: TRBJ2-7
size: -
V: TRBV5-1
D: TRBD1
DNA: TGCGCCAGCAGCTTACGACAGGGAGCCAACGAGCAGTACTTC
CDR3: CASSLRQGANEQYF

J: TRBJ2-3
size: -
V: TRBV11-3
D: TRBD2
DNA: TGTGCCAGCAGCTTAAGCACGTTGTCGGCGGGGGGCACAGATACGCAGTATTTT
CDR3: CASSLSTLSAGGTDTQYF

J: TRBJ2-2
size: once
V: TRBV18
D: -
DNA: TGTGCCAGCTCACCACAAACCTACCCCGGGGAGCTGTTTTTT
CDR3: CASSPQTYPGELFF

J: TRBJ2-2
size: -
V: TRBV5-4
D: TRBD2
DNA: TGTGCCAGCAGCTCTAGAGCGGGAGTTAGTTCCGGGGAGCTGTTTTTT
CDR3: CASSSRAGVSSGELFF

J: TRBJ2-3
size: -
V: TRBV3-1/TRBV3-2
D: -
DNA: TGTGCCAGCAGCCCACCTAGAGGTGGCGGGATGGGGACAGATACGCAGTATTTT
CDR3: CASSPPRGGGMGTDTQYF

J: TRBJ2-1
size: -
V: TRBV6-5
D: TRBD1
DNA: TGTGCCAGCACCCGCCGGACAGGGAGCAATGAGCAGTTCTTC
CDR3: CASTRRTGSNEQFF

J: TRBJ2-7
size: -
V: TRBV3-1/TRBV3-2
D: -
DNA: TGTGCCAGCAGCCAACTAGAAGAGCAGTACTTC
CDR3: CASSQLEEQYF

J: TRBJ2-6
size: many
V: TRBV5-4
D: -
DNA: TGTGCCAGCAGCTTGGGGCCGGAGGGGGCCAACGTCCTGACTTTC
CDR3: CASSLGPEGANVLTF

J: TRBJ1-4
size: -
V: TRBV21-1
D: -
DNA: TGTGCCAGCAGCAAAGACGGGGTTGGGGATGAAAAACTGTTTTTT
CDR3: CASSKDGVGDEKLFF

J: TRBJ1-2
size: -
V: TRBV9
D: TRBD1
DNA: TGTGCCAGCAGCGTGGACAGGTATGGCGGCTACACCTTC
CDR3: CASSVDRYGGYTF

J: TRBJ2-7
size: -
V: TRBV5-4
D: -
DNA: TGTGCCAGCAGCTCGCCGGACTCCGAGCAGTACTTC
CDR3: CASSSPDSEQYF

J: TRBJ2-7
size: -
V: TRBV5-4
D: TRBD1
DNA: TGTGCCAGCAGCCTACAGGGGATCTACGAGCAGTACTTC
CDR3: CASSLQGIYEQYF

J: TRBJ1-4
size: -
V: TRBV29-1
D: TRBD1
DNA: TGCAGCGTATCGACAGGGGGTGAAAAACTGTTTTTT
CDR3: CSVSTGGEKLFF

J: TRBJ2-7
size: -
V: TRBV11-2
D: TRBD1
DNA: TGTGCCAGCAGCTTCAACCAAGATCCGACAGGGGGCTACGAGCAGTACTTC
CDR3: CASSFNQDPTGGYEQYF

J: TRBJ2-7
size: few
V: TRBV10-3
D: -
DNA: TGTGCCATCAGTGACGAAGGGACACCCTTCTCCTACGAGCAGTACTTC
CDR3: CAISDEGTPFSYEQYF

J: TRBJ1-4
size: -
V: TRBV28
D: -
DNA: TGTGCCACCCGGGGTTCTAATGAAAAACTGTTTTTT
CDR3: CATRGSNEKLFF

J: TRBJ1-1
size: -
V: TRBV19
D: -
DNA: TGTGCTACCAAGCCAGGGCCCTGGACTGAAGCTTTCTTT
CDR3: CATKPGPWTEAFF